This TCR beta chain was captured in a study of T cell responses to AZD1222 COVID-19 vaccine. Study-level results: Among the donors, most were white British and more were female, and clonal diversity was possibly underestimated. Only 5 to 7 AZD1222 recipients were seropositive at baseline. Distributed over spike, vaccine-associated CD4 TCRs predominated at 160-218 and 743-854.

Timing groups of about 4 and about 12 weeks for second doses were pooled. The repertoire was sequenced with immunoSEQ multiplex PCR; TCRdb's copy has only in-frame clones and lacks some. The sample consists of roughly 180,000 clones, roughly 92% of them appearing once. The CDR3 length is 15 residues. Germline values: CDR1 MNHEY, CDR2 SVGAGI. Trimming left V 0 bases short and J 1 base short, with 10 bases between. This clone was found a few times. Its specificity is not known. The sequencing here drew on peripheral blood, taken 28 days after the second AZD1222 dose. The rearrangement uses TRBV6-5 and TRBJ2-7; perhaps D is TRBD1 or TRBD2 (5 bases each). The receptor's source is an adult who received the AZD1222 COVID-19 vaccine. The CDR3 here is CASSYSGDGSYEQYF. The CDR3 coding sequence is TGTGCCAGCAGTTACTCGGGGGACGGGTCCTACGAGCAGTACTTC.